This paragraph reports one T cell receptor (beta chain). This sample is part of a study of T-cell reconstitution after alpha-beta-depleted transplantation in children. Unique molecular identifiers were incorporated when the TCRbeta library was constructed. TCRdb redid the calling of the PCR reads with MiXCR, one entry per CDR3 protein. The table shows 400,000 to 500,000 distinct CDR3 sequences, with approximately 10% occurring only once. There are 14 residues in the CDR3. Losses at the gene ends were 6 bases for V and 10 bases for J; bases not matched to a gene: 9. The sequences come from PBMCs from the stem cell graft donor, collected from the stem cell graft. V gene TRBV12-3 or TRBV12-4 combines with J gene TRBJ1-6; 7 bases line up with TRBD1. The TCR comes from a human donor who donated a stem cell graft to a child with acute myeloid leukemia. The CDR3: CASSQTGSGSPLHF. The CDR3 DNA reads TGTGCCAGCAGCCAGACAGGGAGTGGATCACCCCTCCACTTT.